A single sample is the source of the 15 T cell receptor beta chains below, sequenced in a study of human T cells and chemical hapten exposure. Via MiXCR, TCRdb re-called the RACE reads, giving one row per CDR3 protein. In the table there are some 96,000 distinct CDR3 sequences, 27% of which are singletons. The time point here: patch test 3, about 24 weeks after DPC sensitization. Noted treatment: therapeutic diphenylcyclopropenone sensitization with weekly scalp DPC. The sample was whole blood, taken in connection with sensitization to the hapten diphenylcyclopropenone (DPC). The receptors here all came from a man aged 35 to 55 with alopecia areata. Some clones in this sample may be carry-over from other donors' samples.

This clonotype has a handful of counts. The CDR3 reads CASSPGHSNSPLHF. The CDR3 nucleotides read TGTGCCAGCAGCCCGGGACATTCTAATTCACCCCTCCACTTT. The rearrangement links TRBV5-4 to TRBJ1-6; possibly TRBD1 for D (6 bases). The CDR3 runs 14 residues. V dropped 4 bases and J dropped 6 bases, with 11 bases sitting between them. The V gene's germline CDR1 is SGHNT and CDR2 YYREEE (reference sequence).

The chain recombines TRBV5-6 with TRBJ2-3, with D perhaps TRBD2 (6 bases). Germline CDR1 and CDR2: SGHDT and YYEEEE. Trimming shortened V by 4 bases and J by 6 bases, and 15 bases separated the two germline ends. The CDR3 runs 14 residues. CDR3 region: CASSIRTNADTQYF. In DNA form, the CDR3 reads TGTGCCAGCAGCATTCGGACTAACGCCGATACGCAGTATTTT.

This chain links TRBV20-1 with TRBJ1-5, with a weak D call TRBD1 (6 bases). V lost 5 bases to trimming and J lost 1 base, with 12 bases between them. This CDR3 contains 14 residues. Looked up from germline, CDR1 is DFQATT and CDR2 is SNEGSKA (reference sequence). The chain's CDR3 is CSAGGAGSNQPQHF. The CDR3 nucleotides are TGCAGTGCTGGGGGGGCAGGCAGCAATCAGCCCCAGCATTTT.

The V call is TRBV28, the J call TRBJ1-2, with TRBD1 as a possible D gene (6 bases). Per the germline V gene, CDR1 is MDHEN and CDR2 is SYDVKM. There are 13 residues in the CDR3. The V gene lost 6 bases and the J gene lost 8 bases, with 16 bases spanning the gap. The CDR3 DNA is TGTGCCAGCAGGCGTAGGGGGGGCCGCGGCTACACCTTC. This gives the protein CASRRRGGRGYTF.

The rearrangement joins TRBV6-2 or TRBV6-3 to TRBJ2-7, with 7 bases lining up with TRBD1. CDR1 and CDR2 from the germline V gene are MNHEY and SVGEGT. There are 14 residues in the CDR3. V lost 6 bases to trimming and J lost 5 bases; unmatched junction nucleotides: 10. CDR3 protein: CASRDRDSPHEQYF. In DNA, the CDR3 is TGTGCCAGCAGGGACCGGGACAGCCCGCACGAGCAGTACTTC.

This clonotype has just a few counts. CDR3 nucleotides: TGCGCCAGCCGCCCGACAGTTAACAATGAGCAGTTCTTC. This codes for CASRPTVNNEQFF. V gene TRBV5-1 combines with J gene TRBJ2-1; a weak D match, TRBD1 (5 bases). The CDR3 contains 13 residues. V lost 7 bases and J 5 bases, leaving 13 bases between the germline ends. Germline lookup yields CDR1 SGHRS and CDR2 YFSETQ. The entire variable domain, with the rest obtained from reference TRBV5-1 and TRBJ2-1, is as follows: KAGVTQTPRYLIKTRGQQVTLSCSPISGHRSVSWYQQTPGQGLQFLFEYFSETQRNKGNFPGRFSGRQFSNSRSEMNVSTLELGDSALYLCASRPTVNNEQFFGPGTRLTVL.

This clonotype was found a few times. This chain joins TRBV30 and TRBJ2-3; a weak D match, TRBD1 (5 bases). The germline CDR1 and CDR2 sequences are GTSNPN and SVGIG (reference sequence). The germline V and J ends were trimmed by 0 bases and 4 bases, with 14 bases remaining between them. The CDR3 runs 15 residues. CDR3: CAWSVRQGMADTQYF. For the CDR3, the DNA is TGTGCCTGGAGTGTGAGGCAGGGAATGGCAGATACGCAGTATTTT.

The V and J genes are TRBV6-5 and TRBJ1-5; D remains unclear. V lost 5 bases and J lost 7, with 15 bases in between. Germline V gene lookup returns CDR1 MNHEY and CDR2 SVGAGI. The CDR3 is 14 residues long. DNA of the CDR3: TGTGCCAGCAGTAGGGAGGGTCTCGAGCAGCCCCAGCATTTT. This gives the protein CASSREGLEQPQHF.

The chain is built from TRBV7-2 and TRBJ2-2, with TRBD2 matching 16 bases. The CDR3 is 16 amino acids. The germline gives CDR1 SGHTA, CDR2 FQGNSA. Trimming cost V 5 bases and J 7 bases; bases outside gene matches: 4. In DNA form, the CDR3 reads TGTGCCAGCAGCACGGGACTAGCGGGAGGGAACGGGGAGCTGTTTTTT. Translating it yields CASSTGLAGGNGELFF.

V gene TRBV7-9 combines with J gene TRBJ1-1; D gene uncertain. The V end lost 4 bases, the J end lost 4 bases, and 13 bases lay between the germline ends. The CDR3 is 14 amino acids. Germline V gene data show CDR1 as SEHNR and CDR2 as FQNEAQ (reference sequence). The CDR3 bases are TGTGCCAGCAGCTCCGGGAGCCGTGGCACTGAAGCTTTCTTT. Its translation: CASSSGSRGTEAFF.

The chain links TRBV10-3 to TRBJ2-7; D possibly matches TRBD1 or TRBD2 (5 bases each). Germline-derived CDR1 and CDR2 are ENHRY and SYGVKD. V gave up 2 bases and J gave up 6 bases, with 20 bases separating them. This CDR3 spans 16 amino acids. CDR3 residues: CAISEPLTQGVIEQYF. CDR3 in DNA: TGTGCCATCAGTGAGCCCCTAACCCAGGGAGTAATCGAGCAGTACTTC.

This clonotype was observed a handful of times. J is TRBJ2-1 and V is TRBV20-1; 7 bases map to TRBD2. Per the germline V gene, CDR1 is DFQATT and CDR2 is SNEGSKA (reference sequence). This CDR3 has 14 residues. The junction had 6 bases not matched to a gene; V was cut back by 3 bases and J by 4 bases. CDR3 in DNA: TGCAGTGCTAGGGGTTGGCGGGAGTACAATGAGCAGTTCTTC. It is translated as CSARGWREYNEQFF.

A few counts support this clonotype. This chain connects TRBV3-1 to TRBJ2-2; D gene unclear. Looked up from germline, CDR1 is LGHDT and CDR2 is YNNKEL (reference sequence). Trimming cost V 4 bases and J 4 bases, with 13 bases left between them. This CDR3 spans 15 amino acids. The CDR3 is CASSLPPGATGELFF. For the CDR3, the DNA is TGTGCCAGCAGCCTACCCCCCGGAGCCACCGGGGAGCTGTTTTTT. The whole variable domain, remainder taken from reference TRBV3-1 and TRBJ2-2, is DTAVSQTPKYLVTQMGNDKSIKCEQNLGHDTMYWYKQDSKKFLKIMFSYNNKELIINETVPNRFSPKSPDKAHLNLHINSLELGDSAVYFCASSLPPGATGELFFGEGSRLTVL.

This chain joins TRBV5-1 and TRBJ2-3; tentative D call: TRBD2 (6 bases). There are 18 residues in the CDR3. CDR1 and CDR2 (germline): SGHRS, YFSETQ. The V end lost 2 bases, the J end lost 0 bases, and 19 bases lay between the germline ends. The CDR3 nucleotides are TGCGCCAGCAGCTTAAATCCCGTAGCGGTCACTAGCACAGATACGCAGTATTTT. Translated, it gives CASSLNPVAVTSTDTQYF.

This clonotype occurred a few times. CDR3 bases: TGTGCCAGCACCGCGGCCTACGAGCAGTACTTC. It yields the protein CASTAAYEQYF. This chain links TRBV28 with TRBJ2-7, with unresolved D. Trimming removed 7 bases from V and 2 bases from J, with 6 bases in between. The length of the CDR3 is 11 residues. From germline, CDR1 is MDHEN and CDR2 SYDVKM.